Reported below is one T cell receptor (beta chain). The antigen is undetermined. This record comes from a study of T cells expressing NK-cell markers. Findings and limits, study-wide: There were a handful of donors in whom these clonotypes also led the CD3+CD56-NKG2C+ fraction. It was still unclear whether expanded NKG2C+ T cell clones were HCMV specific.

Germline CDR1 ENHRY, CDR2 SYGVKD. The CDR3 consists of 16 residues. The cDNA for TCR beta came from 5'RACE template switching with UMIs. TCRdb reprocessed the 5' RACE reads, keeping one entry per CDR3 protein, no DNA. Recorded here are around 280,000 distinct CDR3 sequences; the top ten clones represent approximately 0.41%. The clonotype originates from a man aged 18 to 29 in good health. The sequencing input was blood T cells: a sorted CD56 or NKG2C T cell subset, CD4+ or CD8+ T cells, or bulk PBMC T cells (not recorded which). The chain uses TRBV10-3 and TRBJ2-3; TCRdb returns TRBD2, unconfirmable since there is no DNA. The chain's CDR3 is CAISGLAGAVVDTQYF.